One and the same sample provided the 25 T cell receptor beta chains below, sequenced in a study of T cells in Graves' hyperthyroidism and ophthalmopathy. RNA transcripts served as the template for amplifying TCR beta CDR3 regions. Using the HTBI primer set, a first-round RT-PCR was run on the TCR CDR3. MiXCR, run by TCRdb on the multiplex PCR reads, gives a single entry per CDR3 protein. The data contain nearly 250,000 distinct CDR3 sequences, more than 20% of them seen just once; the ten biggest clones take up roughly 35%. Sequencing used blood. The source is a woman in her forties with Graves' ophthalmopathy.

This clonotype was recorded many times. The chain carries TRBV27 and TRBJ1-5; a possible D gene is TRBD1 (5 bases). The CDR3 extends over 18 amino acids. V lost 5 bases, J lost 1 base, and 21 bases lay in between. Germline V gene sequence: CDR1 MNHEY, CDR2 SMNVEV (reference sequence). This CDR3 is CASSPGARGGGSNQPQHF. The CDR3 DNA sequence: TGTGCCAGCAGTCCCGGAGCGAGGGGTGGGGGGAGCAATCAGCCCCAGCATTTT.

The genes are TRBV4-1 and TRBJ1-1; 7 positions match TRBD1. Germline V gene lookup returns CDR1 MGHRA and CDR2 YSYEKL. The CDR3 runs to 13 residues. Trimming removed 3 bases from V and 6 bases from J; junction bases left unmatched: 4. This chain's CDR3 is CASSQDRLSEAFF. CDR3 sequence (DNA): TGCGCCAGCAGCCAGGACAGGCTGTCTGAAGCTTTCTTT.

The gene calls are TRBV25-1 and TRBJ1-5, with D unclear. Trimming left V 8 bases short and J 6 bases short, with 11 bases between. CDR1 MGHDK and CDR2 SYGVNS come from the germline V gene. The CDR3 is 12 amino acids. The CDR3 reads CASSAAGQPQHF. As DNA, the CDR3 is TGTGCCAGCTCCGCCGCAGGTCAGCCCCAGCATTTT.

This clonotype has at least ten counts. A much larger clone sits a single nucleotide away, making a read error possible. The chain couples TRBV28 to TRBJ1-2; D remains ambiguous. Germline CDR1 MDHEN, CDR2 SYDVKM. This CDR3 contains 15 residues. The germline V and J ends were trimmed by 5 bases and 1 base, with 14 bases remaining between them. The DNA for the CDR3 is TGTGCCAGCAGTATCGGCTTCTTAAATAACTATGGCTACACCTTC. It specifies CASSIGFLNNYGYTF.

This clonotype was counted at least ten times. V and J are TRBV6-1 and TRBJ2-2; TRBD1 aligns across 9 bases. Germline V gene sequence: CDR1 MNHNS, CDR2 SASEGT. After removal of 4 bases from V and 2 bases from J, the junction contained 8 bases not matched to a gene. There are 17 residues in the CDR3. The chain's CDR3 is CASSGSGGQGNTGELFF. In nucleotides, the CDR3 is TGTGCCAGCAGTGGATCGGGGGGACAGGGTAACACCGGGGAGCTGTTTTTT.

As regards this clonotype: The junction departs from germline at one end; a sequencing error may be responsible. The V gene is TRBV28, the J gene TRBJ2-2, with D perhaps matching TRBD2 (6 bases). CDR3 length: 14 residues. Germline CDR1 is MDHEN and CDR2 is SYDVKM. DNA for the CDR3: TGTGCCAGCACCAAACGGGGGAGAACCGGGGAGCTGTCTTTT. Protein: CASTKRGRTGELSF.

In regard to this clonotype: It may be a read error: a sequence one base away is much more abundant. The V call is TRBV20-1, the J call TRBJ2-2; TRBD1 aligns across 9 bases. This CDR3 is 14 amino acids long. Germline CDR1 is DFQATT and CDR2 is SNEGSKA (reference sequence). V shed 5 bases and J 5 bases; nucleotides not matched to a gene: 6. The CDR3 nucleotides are TGCAGTGCTTCGACAGGGGGAAGAACCGGGGAGCTGTTTTTT. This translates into CSASTGGRTGELFF.

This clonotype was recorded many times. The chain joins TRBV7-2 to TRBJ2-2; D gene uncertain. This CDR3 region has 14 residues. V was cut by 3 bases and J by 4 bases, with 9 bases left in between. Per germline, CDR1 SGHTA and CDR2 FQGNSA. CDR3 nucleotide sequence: TGTGCCAGCAGCTTGGGCCTAATCACCGGGGAGCTGTTTTTT. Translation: CASSLGLITGELFF. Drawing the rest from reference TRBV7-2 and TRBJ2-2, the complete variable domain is GAGVSQSPSNKVTEKGKDVELRCDPISGHTALYWYRQSLGQGLEFLIYFQGNSAPDKSGLPSDRFSAERTGGSVSTLTIQRTQQEDSAVYLCASSLGLITGELFFGEGSRLTVL.

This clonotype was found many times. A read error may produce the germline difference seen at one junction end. The CDR3: CASSETRNTGELFF. The CDR3 DNA sequence: TGTGCTAGCAGCGAGACTAGAAACACCGGGGAGCTGTTTTTT. V gene TRBV7-7 combines with J gene TRBJ2-2; tentative D call: TRBD2 (6 bases). Germline V gene lookup returns CDR1 SSHAT and CDR2 FNYEAQ (reference sequence). The CDR3 has 14 residues.

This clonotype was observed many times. CDR3: CASSPGIREQYF. The DNA of the CDR3 is TGTGCCAGCTCGCCAGGGATACGGGAGCAGTACTTC. V is TRBV18 and J is TRBJ2-7, with D possibly TRBD1 on 5 matching bases. The germline CDR1 and CDR2 sequences are KGHSH and LQKENI. The V and J ends lost 6 bases and 7 bases respectively, with 13 bases between them. The CDR3 totals 12 residues.

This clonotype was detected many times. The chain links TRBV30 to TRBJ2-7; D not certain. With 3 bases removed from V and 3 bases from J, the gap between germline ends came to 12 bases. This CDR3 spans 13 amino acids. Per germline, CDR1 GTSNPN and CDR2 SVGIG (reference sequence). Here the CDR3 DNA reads TGTGCCTGGAGCGCCAGCGCGGACTACGAGCAGTACTTC. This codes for CAWSASADYEQYF. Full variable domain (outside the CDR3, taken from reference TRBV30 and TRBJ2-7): SQTIHQWPATLVQPVGSPLSLECTVEGTSNPNLYWYRQAAGRGLQLLFYSVGIGQISSEVPQNLSASRPQDRQFILSSKKLLLSDSGFYLCAWSASADYEQYFGPGTRLTVT.

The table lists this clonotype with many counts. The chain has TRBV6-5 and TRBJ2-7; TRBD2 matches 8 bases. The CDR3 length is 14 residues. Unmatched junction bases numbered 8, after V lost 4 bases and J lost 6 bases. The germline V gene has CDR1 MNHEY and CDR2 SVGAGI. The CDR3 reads CASSSTGGRFEQYF. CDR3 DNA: TGTGCCAGCAGTTCGACGGGAGGGCGTTTCGAGCAGTACTTC.

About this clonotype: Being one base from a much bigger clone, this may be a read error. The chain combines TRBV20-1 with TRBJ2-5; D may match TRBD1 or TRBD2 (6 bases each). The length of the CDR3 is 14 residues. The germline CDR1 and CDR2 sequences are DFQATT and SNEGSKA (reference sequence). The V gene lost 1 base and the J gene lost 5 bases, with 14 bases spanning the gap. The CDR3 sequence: CSARGGAARETQYF. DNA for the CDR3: TGCAGTGCTAGAGGGGGGGCGGCTCGGGAGACCCAGTACTTC.

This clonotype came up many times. CDR3 sequence: CASRPLAGGSTYEQYF. In nucleotides, the CDR3 is TGCGCCAGCCGACCACTAGCGGGAGGGAGCACCTACGAGCAGTACTTC. The chain couples TRBV4-1 to TRBJ2-7, with 13 bases that match TRBD2. The V gene end was trimmed by 8 bases and the J gene end by 2 bases; junction bases not matched to a gene: 9. This CDR3 has 16 amino acids. Per germline, CDR1 MGHRA and CDR2 YSYEKL.

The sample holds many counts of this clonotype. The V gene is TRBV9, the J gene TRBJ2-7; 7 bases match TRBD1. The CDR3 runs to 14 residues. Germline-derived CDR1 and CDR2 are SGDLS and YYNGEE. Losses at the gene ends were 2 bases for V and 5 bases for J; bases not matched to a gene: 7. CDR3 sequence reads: CASSVDRVGNEQYF. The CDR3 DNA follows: TGTGCCAGCAGCGTCGACAGGGTGGGGAACGAGCAGTACTTC.

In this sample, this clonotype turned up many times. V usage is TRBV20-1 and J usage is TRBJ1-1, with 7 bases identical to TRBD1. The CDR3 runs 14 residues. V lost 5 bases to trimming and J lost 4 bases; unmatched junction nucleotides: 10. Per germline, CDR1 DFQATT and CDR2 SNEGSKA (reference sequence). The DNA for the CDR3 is TGCAGTGCTCGACAGGGCGCGGGAGGCACTGAAGCTTTCTTT. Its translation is CSARQGAGGTEAFF.

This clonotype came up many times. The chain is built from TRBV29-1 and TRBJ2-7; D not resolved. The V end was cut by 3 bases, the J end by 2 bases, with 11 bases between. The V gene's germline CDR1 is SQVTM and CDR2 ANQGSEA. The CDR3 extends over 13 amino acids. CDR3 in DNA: TGCAGCGTTGAGCCTAGTGGGGCCTACGAGCAGTACTTC. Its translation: CSVEPSGAYEQYF.

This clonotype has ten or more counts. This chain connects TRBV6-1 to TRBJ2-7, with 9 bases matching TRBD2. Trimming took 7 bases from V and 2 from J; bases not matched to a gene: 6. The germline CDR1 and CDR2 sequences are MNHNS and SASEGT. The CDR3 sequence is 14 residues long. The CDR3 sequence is CASKLAGATYEQYF. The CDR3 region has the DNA TGTGCCAGCAAATTAGCGGGGGCTACCTACGAGCAGTACTTC.

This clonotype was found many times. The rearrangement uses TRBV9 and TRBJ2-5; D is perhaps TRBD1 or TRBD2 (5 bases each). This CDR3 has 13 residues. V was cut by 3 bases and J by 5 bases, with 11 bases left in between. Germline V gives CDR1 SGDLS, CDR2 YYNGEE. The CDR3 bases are TGTGCCAGCAGCGGGGGGACGGGGGAGACCCAGTACTTC. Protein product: CASSGGTGETQYF.

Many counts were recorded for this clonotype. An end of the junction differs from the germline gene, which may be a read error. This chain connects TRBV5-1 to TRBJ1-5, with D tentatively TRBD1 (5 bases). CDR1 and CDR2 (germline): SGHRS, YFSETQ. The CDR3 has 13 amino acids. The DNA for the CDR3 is TGTGCCAGCAGTTTCGGGGGGAATCAGCCCCAGCATTTT. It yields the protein CASSFGGNQPQHF.

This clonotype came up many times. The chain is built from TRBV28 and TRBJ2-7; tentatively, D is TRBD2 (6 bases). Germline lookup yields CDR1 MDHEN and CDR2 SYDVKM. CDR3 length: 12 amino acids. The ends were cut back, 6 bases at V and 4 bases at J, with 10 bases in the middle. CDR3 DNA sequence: TGTGCCAGCAGAGATGGGACTTACGAGCAGTACTTC. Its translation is CASRDGTYEQYF.

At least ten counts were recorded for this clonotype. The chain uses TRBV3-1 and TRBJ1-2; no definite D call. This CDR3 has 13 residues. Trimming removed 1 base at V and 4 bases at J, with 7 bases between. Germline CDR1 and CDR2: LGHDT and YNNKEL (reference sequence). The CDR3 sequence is CASSQVTAYGYTF. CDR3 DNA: TGTGCCAGCAGCCAAGTGACCGCCTATGGCTACACCTTC.

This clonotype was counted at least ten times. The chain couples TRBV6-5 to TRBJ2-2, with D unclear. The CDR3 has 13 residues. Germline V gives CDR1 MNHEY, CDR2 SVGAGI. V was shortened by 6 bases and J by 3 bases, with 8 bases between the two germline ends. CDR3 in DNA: TGTGCCAGCAGGCCCCGGGACACCGGGGAGCTGTTTTTT. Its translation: CASRPRDTGELFF.

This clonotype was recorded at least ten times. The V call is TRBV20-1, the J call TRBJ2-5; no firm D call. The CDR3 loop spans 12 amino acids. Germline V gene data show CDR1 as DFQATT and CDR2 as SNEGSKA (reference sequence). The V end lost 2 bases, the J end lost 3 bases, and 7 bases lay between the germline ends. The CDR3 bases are TGCAGTGCTAGACGAAGTAAAGAGACCCAGTACTTC. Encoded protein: CSARRSKETQYF.

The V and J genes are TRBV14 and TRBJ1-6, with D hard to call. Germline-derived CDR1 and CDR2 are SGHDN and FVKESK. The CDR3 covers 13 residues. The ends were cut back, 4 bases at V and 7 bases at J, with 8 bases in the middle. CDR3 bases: TGTGCCAGCAGCCTAGCAGGAAATTCACCCCTCCACTTT. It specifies CASSLAGNSPLHF.